Following are 21 T cell receptor beta chains from one sample sequenced in a study of radiotherapy plus CTLA-4 blockade in lung cancer. The table came from immunoSEQ multiplex PCR; TCRdb's copy has only in-frame clones and leaves some out. The table includes 65,000 to 85,000 clones, roughly 76% detected once. The sequencing used peripheral blood, collected from a patient treated with radiotherapy plus ipilimumab. The receptors derive from a human donor with non-small cell lung cancer whose response to radiotherapy plus ipilimumab could not be evaluated. Some clones in this sample may be carry-over from other donors' samples.

This chain joins TRBV29-1 and TRBJ1-1, with D unclear. The V end lost 0 bases, the J end lost 3 bases, and 8 bases lay between the germline ends. The CDR3 is made up of 13 amino acids. Germline loops: CDR1 SQVTM, CDR2 ANQGSEA. CDR3 loop: CSVEDGGYTEAFF. The CDR3 DNA is TGCAGCGTTGAAGATGGAGGGTACACTGAAGCTTTCTTT.

This sequence joins TRBV19 and TRBJ1-5; 8 bases are shared with TRBD1. CDR1 is LNHDA and CDR2 is SQIVND in the germline V gene (reference sequence). The CDR3 sequence is 17 residues long. V trimming: 7 bases; J trimming: 1 base; junction bases outside the gene matches: 12. The CDR3 sequence: CASISSQGARSNQPQHF. The CDR3 DNA sequence: TGTGCCAGTATAAGCTCCCAGGGGGCGAGAAGCAATCAGCCCCAGCATTTT.

The J gene is TRBJ1-1, the V gene TRBV18; D might be TRBD1 (5 bases). Germline CDR1 is KGHSH and CDR2 is LQKENI. The length of the CDR3 is 13 residues. V lost 6 bases and J lost 1, with 9 bases in between. The CDR3 DNA follows: TGTGCCAGCTCCCTGACAGCGAACACTGAAGCTTTCTTT. Protein: CASSLTANTEAFF.

This rearrangement joins TRBV4-3 to TRBJ1-2, with 8 bases identical to TRBD1. From germline, CDR1 is LGHNA and CDR2 YSLEER. This CDR3 region has 17 residues. J was trimmed by 6 bases and V by 0 bases; bases with no gene match: 12. CDR3 sequence: CASSQDPARTGTHGYTF. The CDR3 DNA reads as TGCGCCAGCAGCCAAGACCCAGCTCGGACAGGGACCCATGGCTACACCTTC.

A few counts support this clone. Distinct nucleotide sequences in the sample also encode this CDR3. The chain has TRBV19 and TRBJ1-1; no clear D. The CDR3 extends over 14 amino acids. The germline CDR1 and CDR2 sequences are LNHDA and SQIVND (reference sequence). Trimming removed 3 bases from V and 5 bases from J, with 13 bases in between. CDR3 sequence reads: CASSIGQRGTEAFF. The CDR3 coding sequence is TGTGCCAGTAGTATTGGCCAGAGAGGGACTGAAGCTTTCTTT.

This sequence joins TRBV11-2 and TRBJ2-7; a possible D gene is TRBD2 (6 bases). CDR1 SGHAT and CDR2 FQNNGV come from the germline V gene. The CDR3 runs to 14 residues. Deletions cut 5 bases from V and 3 bases from J, with 14 bases between. This CDR3 is CASSPRDSNYEQYF. For the CDR3, the DNA is TGTGCCAGCAGCCCCCGGGACTCTAACTACGAGCAGTACTTC.

The chain links TRBV5-8 to TRBJ1-1; D possibly corresponds to TRBD1 (5 bases). CDR3 length: 17 amino acids. Trimming shortened V by 6 bases and J by 2 bases, and 23 bases separated the two germline ends. CDR1 is SGHTS and CDR2 is YDEGEE in the germline V gene. The DNA for the CDR3 is TGTGCCAGCACCATGAGGGCAGGGAGGGGAGGCAACACTGAAGCTTTCTTT. This translates into CASTMRAGRGGNTEAFF.

V usage is TRBV29-1 and J usage is TRBJ2-5; 8 positions match TRBD2. Trimming removed 6 bases from V and 5 bases from J; junction bases left unmatched: 14. CDR3 length: 15 amino acids. Germline-derived CDR1 and CDR2 are SQVTM and ANQGSEA. The chain's CDR3 is CSVPSRGGAGETQYF. In DNA form, the CDR3 reads TGCAGCGTCCCGTCCCGGGGGGGGGCCGGGGAGACCCAGTACTTC.

The chain links TRBV2 to TRBJ1-2; D uncertain. CDR3 length: 15 amino acids. V was trimmed by 5 bases and J by 4 bases, leaving 17 bases between them. Per germline, CDR1 SNHLY and CDR2 FYNNEI. The CDR3 nucleotides are TGTGCCAGCAGTCCAAGGACGGGATGGGGCTATGGCTACACCTTC. Its protein is CASSPRTGWGYGYTF.

The DNA for the CDR3 is TGTGCCAGCAGTTACTCGGACAGGGGTTCCTACGAGCAGTACTTC. It encodes CASSYSDRGSYEQYF. The V call is TRBV6-5, the J call TRBJ2-7; TRBD1 agrees at 9 bases. Germline V gene lookup returns CDR1 MNHEY and CDR2 SVGAGI. V shed 0 bases and J 1 base; nucleotides not matched to a gene: 1. CDR3 size: 15 residues.

The chain employs TRBV2 and TRBJ2-1, with D maybe TRBD2 (5 bases). Germline CDR1 reads SNHLY; CDR2 reads FYNNEI. This CDR3 contains 15 residues. Trimming pared 1 base from V and 1 base from J, leaving 8 bases between. The CDR3 loop reads CASSEDRLSYNEQFF. The DNA of the CDR3 is TGTGCCAGCAGTGAAGACAGACTATCCTACAATGAGCAGTTCTTC.

V gene TRBV7-8 combines with J gene TRBJ1-2; TRBD1 is a possible D gene (6 bases). The V gene's germline CDR1 is SGHVS and CDR2 FQNEAQ. The V end was cut by 5 bases, the J end by 8 bases, with 15 bases between. The CDR3 covers 13 residues. The CDR3, as DNA: TGTGCCAGCAGCATGACAGGACCTTGGGGCTACACCTTC. Amino acids: CASSMTGPWGYTF.

This chain uses TRBV28 with TRBJ2-1, with D possibly matching TRBD2 (7 bases). Germline CDR1 is MDHEN and CDR2 is SYDVKM. Trimming took 6 bases from V and 2 from J, leaving 17 bases between them. The CDR3 runs 16 residues. The CDR3 spells CASSLLGGATYNEQFF. DNA of the CDR3: TGTGCCAGCAGCCTCCTGGGGGGGGCCACCTACAATGAGCAGTTCTTC.

V and J are TRBV6-5 and TRBJ2-1, with TRBD1 identical over 7 bases. Germline V gives CDR1 MNHEY, CDR2 SVGAGI. This CDR3 has 14 amino acids. The ends lost 0 bases at V and 9 bases at J; junction bases unmatched: 5. CDR3 amino acids: CASSYSQGVGEQFF. CDR3 nucleotide sequence: TGTGCCAGCAGTTACTCCCAGGGGGTCGGTGAGCAGTTCTTC.

The V call is TRBV5-6, the J call TRBJ2-7, with no clear D. Germline CDR1 reads SGHDT; CDR2 reads YYEEEE. Trimming pared 2 bases from V and 3 bases from J, leaving 9 bases between. CDR3 size: 13 residues. CDR3 nucleotides: TGTGCCAGCAGCTTAGTCACCGGCTACGAGCAGTACTTC. Translation: CASSLVTGYEQYF.

This clone was detected only a few times. The chain couples TRBV6-5 to TRBJ1-2; D gene ambiguous. Germline assignment: CDR1 MNHEY and CDR2 SVGAGI. V lost 0 bases and J 8 bases, leaving 10 bases between the germline ends. This CDR3 contains 13 residues. The CDR3 here is CASSYSWRDGYTF. CDR3 coding DNA: TGTGCCAGCAGTTACTCTTGGAGAGACGGCTACACCTTC.

The chain couples TRBV9 to TRBJ2-2; 7 positions agree with TRBD2. Germline V CDR1 and CDR2: SGDLS, YYNGEE. V gave up 7 bases and J gave up 3 bases; unmatched junction bases: 3. This CDR3 spans 13 amino acids. CDR3 nucleotides: TGTGCCAGCGGGGGGGAATACACCGGGGAGCTGTTTTTT. It is translated as CASGGEYTGELFF.

This clone was detected only once. An end of the junction does not agree with germline; a read error may underlie this. V and J are TRBV7-7 and TRBJ2-1; 8 nucleotides match TRBD1. CDR1 is SSHAT and CDR2 is FNYEAQ in the germline V gene (reference sequence). This CDR3 is built from 16 residues. The CDR3 spells CASSLNYGTGYNEQFF. The CDR3 DNA is TGTGCTAGCAGCTTAAACTACGGGACAGGCTACAATGAGCAGTTCTTC.

V gene TRBV6-5 combines with J gene TRBJ1-2; D is unresolved. CDR3 length: 14 residues. Germline lookup yields CDR1 MNHEY and CDR2 SVGAGI. V lost 1 base, J lost 3 bases, and 9 bases lay in between. CDR3 nucleotides: TGTGCCAGCAGTTACTGGCAGAGGGACTATGGCTACACCTTC. The encoded protein is CASSYWQRDYGYTF.

This rearrangement joins TRBV5-1 to TRBJ1-6; TRBD1 matches at 10 bases. The V segment lost 4 bases and the J segment 8 bases; nucleotides outside the gene matches: 6. Per the germline V gene, CDR1 is SGHRS and CDR2 is YFSETQ. The length of the CDR3 is 15 residues. Here the CDR3 DNA reads TGCGCCAGCAGCGTATCCGGGACAGGGGATTCACCCCTCCACTTT. Translated: CASSVSGTGDSPLHF.

The V call is TRBV28, the J call TRBJ2-3, with TRBD1 matching 9 bases. This CDR3 has 15 residues. With 2 bases clipped from V and 5 bases from J, the junction kept 5 bases outside the gene matches. Germline-derived CDR1 and CDR2 are MDHEN and SYDVKM. CDR3 nucleotides: TGTGCCAGCAGTTTACCCGGACAGGGGCAAGATACGCAGTATTTT. Protein sequence: CASSLPGQGQDTQYF.